These 9 T cell receptor beta chains were sequenced from one sample in a study of blood T cell repertoires in COVID-19. Data came from immunoSEQ multiplex PCR; TCRdb stores just in-frame clones and leaves some out. Of 150,000 to 200,000 clones listed, around 91% are singletons. The sequencing input was PBMCs or T cells enriched from blood (not recorded which). These receptors were collected from a young woman who had recovered from COVID-19.

The V gene is TRBV6-2 or TRBV6-3, the J gene TRBJ2-3, with 9 bases lining up with TRBD2. This CDR3 spans 18 amino acids. V was pared by 6 bases and J by 5 bases, with 18 bases of the junction left unmatched. From germline, CDR1 is MNHEY and CDR2 SVGEGT. The CDR3 DNA sequence: TGTGCCAGCAGCCCTCTAAACTTACTAGCGGGTTTCAGAGATACGCAGTATTTT. Translating it yields CASSPLNLLAGFRDTQYF.

The rearrangement uses TRBV28 and TRBJ2-2; 7 bases are shared with TRBD1. Germline assignment: CDR1 MDHEN and CDR2 SYDVKM. The ends lost 5 bases at V and 6 bases at J; junction bases unmatched: 9. The CDR3 contains 15 residues. This chain's CDR3 is CASSPRPTGPGELFF. The CDR3 DNA sequence: TGTGCCAGCAGTCCGAGACCGACAGGGCCCGGGGAGCTGTTTTTT.

The chain is built from TRBV28 and TRBJ2-2, with 8 bases fitting TRBD2. Germline values: CDR1 MDHEN, CDR2 SYDVKM. V dropped 6 bases and J dropped 6; count of bases not matched to a gene: 12. CDR3 length: 16 amino acids. The DNA of the CDR3 is TGTGCCAGCAGGATTGGTCCCGGGACTAGTTCCGGGGAGCTGTTTTTT. Protein product: CASRIGPGTSSGELFF.

V gene TRBV2 combines with J gene TRBJ2-3; D is perhaps TRBD1 (6 bases). This CDR3 is 13 amino acids long. Trimming cost V 8 bases and J 2 bases, with 11 bases left between them. Germline V gene data show CDR1 as SNHLY and CDR2 as FYNNEI. For the CDR3, the DNA is TGTGCCAGCCCCAGGGGACCCACAGATACGCAGTATTTT. This codes for CASPRGPTDTQYF.

The rearrangement links TRBV11-2 to TRBJ2-5; 11 bases agree with TRBD1. Germline loops: CDR1 SGHAT, CDR2 FQNNGV. V shed 4 bases, J shed 5 bases, and the junction held 15 bases outside the gene matches. The CDR3 runs 18 residues. CDR3 nucleotide sequence: TGTGCCAGCAGCTCCCACGACCCACGGACAGGGGGCCGCGAGACCCAGTACTTC. This translates into CASSSHDPRTGGRETQYF.

The chain uses TRBV5-4 and TRBJ2-3; D gene ambiguous. Trimming cost V 1 base and J 0 bases, with 9 bases left between them. Germline V gene sequence: CDR1 SGHNT, CDR2 YYREEE (reference sequence). This CDR3 region has 15 residues. CDR3 amino acids: CASSLLRSSTDTQYF. CDR3 sequence (DNA): TGTGCCAGCAGCTTGCTGCGTTCTAGCACAGATACGCAGTATTTT.

The chain combines TRBV7-6 with TRBJ2-7; TRBD1 agrees at 7 bases. This CDR3 comprises 15 residues. Germline values: CDR1 SGHVS, CDR2 FNYEAQ. The V gene end was trimmed by 5 bases and the J gene end by 1 base; junction bases not matched to a gene: 8. The CDR3 sequence: CASSKTPGGSYEQYF. CDR3 bases: TGTGCCAGCAGCAAAACCCCAGGGGGATCCTACGAGCAGTACTTC.

The chain links TRBV5-1 to TRBJ1-1; 7 bases line up with TRBD1. V trimming: 7 bases; J trimming: 1 base; junction bases outside the gene matches: 4. Germline assignment: CDR1 SGHRS and CDR2 YFSETQ. The CDR3 contains 13 residues. The DNA for the CDR3 is TGCGCCAGCCGGGGACAGCCGAACACTGAAGCTTTCTTT. This encodes CASRGQPNTEAFF. Using reference TRBV5-1 and TRBJ1-1 for the parts outside the CDR3, the full variable domain is KAGVTQTPRYLIKTRGQQVTLSCSPISGHRSVSWYQQTPGQGLQFLFEYFSETQRNKGNFPGRFSGRQFSNSRSEMNVSTLELGDSALYLCASRGQPNTEAFFGQGTRLTVV.

This chain links TRBV6-5 with TRBJ2-3, with TRBD2 identical over 8 bases. This CDR3 is built from 15 residues. The V and J ends lost 4 bases and 2 bases, in that order; junction bases with no gene match: 5. CDR1 MNHEY and CDR2 SVGAGI come from the germline V gene. The CDR3 sequence: CASSSVAGNTDTQYF. CDR3 coding DNA: TGTGCCAGCAGTTCTGTAGCGGGGAACACAGATACGCAGTATTTT.